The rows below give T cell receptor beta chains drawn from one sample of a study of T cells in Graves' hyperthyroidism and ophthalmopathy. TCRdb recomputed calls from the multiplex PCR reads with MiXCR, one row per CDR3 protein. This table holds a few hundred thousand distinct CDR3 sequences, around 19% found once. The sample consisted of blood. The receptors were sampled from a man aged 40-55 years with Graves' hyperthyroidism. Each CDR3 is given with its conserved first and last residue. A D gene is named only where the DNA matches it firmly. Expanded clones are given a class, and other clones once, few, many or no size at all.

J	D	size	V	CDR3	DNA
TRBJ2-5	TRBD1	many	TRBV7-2	CASSIRTGVGETQYF	TGTGCCAGCAGCATACGGACAGGGGTAGGAGAGACCCAGTACTTC
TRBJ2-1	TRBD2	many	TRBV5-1	CASSLVSGGAGNEQFF	TGCGCCAGCAGCTTGGTTAGCGGGGGGGCGGGGAATGAGCAGTTCTTC
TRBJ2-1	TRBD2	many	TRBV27	CASSLAGGQIGEQFF	TGTGCCAGCAGTTTAGCGGGGGGGCAAATCGGTGAGCAGTTCTTC
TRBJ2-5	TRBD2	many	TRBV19	CASTQTSGGETQYF	TGTGCCAGTACCCAGACTAGCGGGGGTGAGACCCAGTACTTC
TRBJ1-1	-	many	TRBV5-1	CASSLFFFGVGTGTEAFF	TGCGCCAGCAGCTTATTCTTCTTCGGGGTCGGAACGGGGACTGAAGCTTTCTTT
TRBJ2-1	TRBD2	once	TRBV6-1	CASSRLYQREGLGINEQFF	TGTGCCAGCAGTCGATTATACCAGCGGGAGGGCCTAGGTATCAATGAGCAGTTCTTC
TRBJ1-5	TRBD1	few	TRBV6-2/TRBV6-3	CASSYPRDTPRDRGSNQPQHF	TGTGCCAGCAGTTACCCGAGGGATACCCCCCGGGACAGGGGTAGCAATCAGCCCCAGCATTTT
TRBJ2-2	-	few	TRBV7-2	CASSLSLDTGELFF	TGTGCCAGCAGCTTAAGTCTGGACACCGGGGAGCTGTTTTTT
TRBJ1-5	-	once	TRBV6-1	CASSEYPRGVGFTYSNQPQHF	TGTGCCAGCAGTGAATATCCTAGGGGGGTGGGATTCACATATAGCAATCAGCCCCAGCATTTT
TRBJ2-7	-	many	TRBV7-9	CASSRLGTAYEQYF	TGTGCCAGCAGCCGCTTAGGTACAGCCTACGAGCAGTACTTC
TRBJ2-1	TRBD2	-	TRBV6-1	CASSKPGLGLRDEQFF	TGTGCCAGCAGTAAACCGGGACTAGGCCTGAGGGATGAGCAGTTCTTC
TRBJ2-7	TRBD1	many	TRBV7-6	CASSLRPGTAYEQYF	TGTGCCAGCAGCCTGCGCCCCGGGACAGCGTACGAGCAGTACTTC
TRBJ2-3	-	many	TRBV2	CASSEAPYIGGVTDTQYF	TGTGCCAGCAGTGAAGCCCCTTACATCGGCGGGGTCACAGATACGCAGTATTTT
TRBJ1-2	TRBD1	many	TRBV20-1	CSARQGPNGYTF	TGCAGTGCAAGACAGGGCCCGAATGGCTACACCTTC
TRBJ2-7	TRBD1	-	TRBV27	CASSQWDRSVEQYF	TGTGCCAGCAGTCAGTGGGACAGATCTGTCGAGCAGTACTTC
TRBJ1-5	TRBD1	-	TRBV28	CASSYPGQGYQPQHF	TGTGCCAGCAGTTACCCGGGACAGGGTTATCAGCCCCAGCATTTT
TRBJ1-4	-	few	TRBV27	CASRGEKLFF	TGTGCCAGCAGGGGTGAAAAACTGTTTTTT
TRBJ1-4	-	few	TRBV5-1	CASSLGTRRTNEKLFF	TGCGCCAGCAGCCTAGGGACCCGCCGAACTAATGAAAAACTGTTTTTT
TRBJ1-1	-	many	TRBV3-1	CASSNSGGGTEAFF	TGTGCCAGCAGCAACAGCGGGGGGGGCACTGAAGCTTTCTTT
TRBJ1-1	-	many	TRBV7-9	CASSMTGSNTEAFF	TGTGCCAGCAGCATGACAGGTTCGAACACTGAAGCTTTCTTT
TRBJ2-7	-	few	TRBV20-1	CSARSFYEQYF	TGCAGTGCTAGAAGTTTCTACGAGCAGTACTTC
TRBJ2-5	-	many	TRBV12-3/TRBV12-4	CASSLVVGQETQYF	TGTGCCAGCAGTTTAGTGGTGGGCCAAGAGACCCAGTACTTC
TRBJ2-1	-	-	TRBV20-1	CSARGADGSSYNEQFF	TGCAGTGCTAGAGGAGCCGACGGCAGCTCCTACAATGAGCAGTTCTTC
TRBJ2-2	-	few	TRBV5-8	CASSLGGHTGELFF	TGTGCCAGCAGCTTGGGTGGTCACACCGGGGAGCTGTTTTTT
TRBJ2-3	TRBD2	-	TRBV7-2	CASSPLAGGNTQYF	TGTGCCAGCAGCCCTCTAGCGGGAGGAAATACGCAGTATTTT
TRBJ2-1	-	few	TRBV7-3	CASSSLGAFNEQFF	TGTGCCAGCAGCTCGTTGGGGGCCTTCAATGAGCAGTTCTTC
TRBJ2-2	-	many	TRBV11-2	CASSFTGFGPGELFF	TGTGCCAGCAGCTTCACAGGGTTCGGGCCCGGGGAGCTGTTTTTT
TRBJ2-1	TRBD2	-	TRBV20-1	CSASGPGTIGNDEQFF	TGCAGTGCCAGCGGACCCGGGACTATCGGTAACGATGAGCAGTTCTTC
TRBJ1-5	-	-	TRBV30	CAWSVTRTGNQPQHF	TGTGCCTGGAGTGTAACCCGAACAGGGAATCAGCCCCAGCATTTT
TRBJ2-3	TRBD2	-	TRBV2	CAGSIAGGQDTQYF	TGTGCCGGATCGATAGCGGGGGGGCAAGATACGCAGTATTTT
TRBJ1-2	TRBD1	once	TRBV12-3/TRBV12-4	CASSLVGTGTAGGYTF	TGTGCCAGCAGTTTAGTCGGGACAGGGACGGCGGGTGGCTACACCTTC
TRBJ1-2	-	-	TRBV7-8	CASSLAGEGYTF	TGTGCCAGCAGCTTAGCAGGGGAGGGCTACACCTTC
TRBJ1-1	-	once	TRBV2	CASSEGVRTEAFF	TGTGCCAGCAGTGAAGGGGTTAGGACTGAAGCTTTCTTT
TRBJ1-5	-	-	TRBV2	CASAGSNQPQHF	TGTGCCAGCGCAGGTAGCAATCAGCCCCAGCATTTT
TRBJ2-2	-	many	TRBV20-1	CSAEDRANTGELFF	TGCAGTGCTGAGGACCGAGCGAACACCGGGGAGCTGTTTTTT
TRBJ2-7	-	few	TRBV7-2	CASSPNRYSYEQYF	TGTGCCAGCAGCCCTAACAGGTATAGTTACGAGCAGTACTTC
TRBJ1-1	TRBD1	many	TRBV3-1	CASRRTGWNTEAFF	TGTGCCAGCAGAAGGACAGGGTGGAACACTGAAGCTTTCTTT